Listed here is a single T cell receptor beta chain. Which antigen it targets is not known. No base qualities exist here, and no much larger clone lies one base off it. This entry is derived from a study of blood T cells in healthy people across ages (dated by TCRdb to between 2014 and 2017). Turning to the overall study: In model experiments, template switching captured roughly one uniquely barcoded TCR beta cDNA molecule for every two T cells. To avoid experimental bias, donors of different ages were randomly spread across the sequencing lanes. Using the same blood draw, the study looked at two additional independent replicas of 1 million unique cDNA reads for two donors, one aged 18 to 30 and the other aged 80 or older. The donors were split into four age groups: young (average around 15 years), middle-aged (about 40), aged (roughly 60) and long-lived (under 85). Using deep sequencing normalized with unique cDNA molecular identifiers, the study measured how TCR beta repertoire diversity changes with age.

The library relied on 5' RACE. The sequencing machine was an Illumina HiSeq 2500. A second PCR of roughly 7 to 11 cycles was performed with a sample-barcoded 5' primer and a J-beta primer mix. Each TCR beta cDNA molecule received a unique molecular identifier from a template-switch 5' adaptor carrying 12 random nucleotides. Each sample yielded at least 2.5 million CDR3-containing paired-end reads. First-strand cDNA was synthesized from all RNA with the Mint cDNA synthesis kit, primed by a TRBC-specific oligonucleotide. After uracil-DNA glycosylase treatment, a first 18-cycle PCR used universal primers M1SS and BC2_uni_R on all cDNA. As for the authors' bioinformatics: Each sample was normalized by randomly selecting 1 million high-quality reads, each carrying a distinct molecular identifier. Instead of being binned into consensus sequences, reads with shared molecular identifiers were discarded. MiTCR, with a Q25 quality threshold and the strictest error-elimination algorithm, was used for CDR3 identification, clonotype clustering and error correction. A nonparametric unseen species model with Euler transformation was used to estimate lower-bound total TCR beta diversity. TCRdb took the public reads, trimmed them with fastp at Q25, ran MiXCR for clone calling and kept in-frame beta chains. Rows matching on CDR3 protein sequence are summarized as one entry with the most common DNA and genes. The authors' filters were not applied to this entry. This sample holds 1,500,000 or so distinct CDR3 sequences; less than 45% were observed only once. Around 4% of the sample lies in the top ten.

What the authors observed across the whole study: Estimates of total diversity from one million sequenced T cells were regarded as lower bounds and underestimates. As age increased, observed TCR beta diversity per million T cells dropped in a roughly linear way, and a significant reduction was already evident by age 40. Because donor CMV infection status was unknown, age-related changes in expanded clonotypes were potentially confounded. Conclusive comparison of naive and antigen-experienced compartments was prevented by the profiling of bulk unsorted PBMCs. Observed TCR beta diversity correlated strongly with the percentage of naive T cells measured by flow cytometry. Compared with the aged group, the long-lived group had more naive CD4+ T cells, fewer expanded clones and increased TCR diversity, suggesting age selection.

The approximately 41 donors, aged about 6 to 90 years, were systemically healthy Caucasian individuals from Russia. Each donor gave ten milliliters of peripheral blood, drawn into EDTA-treated Vacutainer tubes. PBMCs were isolated by Ficoll-Paque density-gradient centrifugation, with at least 6.5 million obtained per sample. Total RNA, at least 6 micrograms per sample, was extracted from PBMCs with Trizol reagent. For every donor, flow cytometry on a PBMC aliquot measured the percentage of naive CD45RAhigh/CD27high T cells. The sequencing input was blood. The TCR was taken from a woman aged 18-30 years in good health.

The nucleotides read TGTGCCAGCAGCCACCGTAGCGCGTACAATGAGCAGTTCTTC. Its product reads: CASSHRSAYNEQFF. The chain links TRBV3-1 with TRBJ2-1, and perhaps TRBD2 as D gene, on 5 matching bases. Inclusive of the bounding cysteine and phenylalanine, the CDR3 is 14 residues long. Just the 42-base CDR3 DNA is kept, in frame starting at base 1. V drops 3 bases and J drops 4 bases, leaving 10 bases in between. From the germline V gene (reference sequence), CDR1 is LGHDT and CDR2 is YNNKEL.